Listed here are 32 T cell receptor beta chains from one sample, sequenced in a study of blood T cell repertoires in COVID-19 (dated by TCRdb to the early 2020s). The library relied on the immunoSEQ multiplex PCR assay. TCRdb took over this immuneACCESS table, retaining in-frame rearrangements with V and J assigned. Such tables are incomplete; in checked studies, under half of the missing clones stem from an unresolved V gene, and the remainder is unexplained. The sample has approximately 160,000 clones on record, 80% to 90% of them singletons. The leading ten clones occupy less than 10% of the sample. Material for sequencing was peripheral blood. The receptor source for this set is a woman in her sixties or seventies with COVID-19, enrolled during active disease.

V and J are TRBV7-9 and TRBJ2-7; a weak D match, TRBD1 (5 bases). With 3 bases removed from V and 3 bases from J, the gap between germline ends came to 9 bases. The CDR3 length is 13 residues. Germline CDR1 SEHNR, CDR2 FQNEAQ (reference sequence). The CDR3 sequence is CASSFFTGYEQYF. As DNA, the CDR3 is TGTGCCAGCAGCTTCTTCACAGGCTACGAGCAGTACTTC. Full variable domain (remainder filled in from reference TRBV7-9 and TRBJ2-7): DTGVSQNPRHKITKRGQNVTFRCDPISEHNRLYWYRQTLGQGPEFLTYFQNEAQLEKSRLLSDRFSAERPKGSFSTLEIQRTEQGDSAMYLCASSFFTGYEQYFGPGTRLTVT.

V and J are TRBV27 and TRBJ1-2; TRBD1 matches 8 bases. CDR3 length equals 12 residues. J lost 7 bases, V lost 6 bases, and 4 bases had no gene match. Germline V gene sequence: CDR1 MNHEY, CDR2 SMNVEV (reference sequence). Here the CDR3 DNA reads TGTGCCAGCAGACTACAGGGGGGTGGCTACACCTTC. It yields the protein CASRLQGGGYTF.

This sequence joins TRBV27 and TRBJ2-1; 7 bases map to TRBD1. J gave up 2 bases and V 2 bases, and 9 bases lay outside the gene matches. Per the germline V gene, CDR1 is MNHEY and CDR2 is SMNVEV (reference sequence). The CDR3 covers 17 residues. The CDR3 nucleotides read TGTGCCAGCAGTTTAGACCCCGACAGGGTGACCTACAATGAGCAGTTCTTC. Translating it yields CASSLDPDRVTYNEQFF.

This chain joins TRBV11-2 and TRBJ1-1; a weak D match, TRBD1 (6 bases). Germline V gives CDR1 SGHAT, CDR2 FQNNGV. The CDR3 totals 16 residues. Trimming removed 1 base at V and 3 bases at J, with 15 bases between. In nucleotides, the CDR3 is TGTGCCAGCAGCTTAGTTTCTAGGGCAGGGGACACTGAAGCTTTCTTT. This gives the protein CASSLVSRAGDTEAFF.

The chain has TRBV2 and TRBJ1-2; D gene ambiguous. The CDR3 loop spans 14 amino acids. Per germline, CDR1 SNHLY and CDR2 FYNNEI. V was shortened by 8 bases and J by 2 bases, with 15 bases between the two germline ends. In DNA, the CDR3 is TGTGCCAGCGTGAGCGGCAGGCCAAACTATGGCTACACCTTC. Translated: CASVSGRPNYGYTF.

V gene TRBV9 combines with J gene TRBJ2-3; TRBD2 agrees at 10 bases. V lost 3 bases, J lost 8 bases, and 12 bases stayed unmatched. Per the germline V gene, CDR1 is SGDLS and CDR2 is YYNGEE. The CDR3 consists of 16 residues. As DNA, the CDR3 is TGTGCCAGCAGCGCGATTCTAGCGGGAGCCTCGGGTACGCAGTATTTT. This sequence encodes CASSAILAGASGTQYF.

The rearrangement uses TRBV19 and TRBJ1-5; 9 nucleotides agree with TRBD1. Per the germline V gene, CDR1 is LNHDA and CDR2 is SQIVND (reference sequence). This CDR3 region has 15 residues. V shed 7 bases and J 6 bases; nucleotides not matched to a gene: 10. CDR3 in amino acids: CASTQEQGAIQPQHF. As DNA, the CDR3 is TGTGCCAGTACCCAAGAACAGGGGGCGATTCAGCCCCAGCATTTT.

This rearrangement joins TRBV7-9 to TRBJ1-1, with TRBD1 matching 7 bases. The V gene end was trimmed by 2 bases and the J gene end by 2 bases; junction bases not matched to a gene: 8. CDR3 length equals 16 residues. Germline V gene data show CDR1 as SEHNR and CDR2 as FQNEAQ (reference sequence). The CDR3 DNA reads TGTGCCAGCAGCTTATCAGGGGGGCCCGGAAACACTGAAGCTTTCTTT. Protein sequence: CASSLSGGPGNTEAFF. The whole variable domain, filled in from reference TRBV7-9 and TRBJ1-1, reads DTGVSQNPRHKITKRGQNVTFRCDPISEHNRLYWYRQTLGQGPEFLTYFQNEAQLEKSRLLSDRFSAERPKGSFSTLEIQRTEQGDSAMYLCASSLSGGPGNTEAFFGQGTRLTVV.

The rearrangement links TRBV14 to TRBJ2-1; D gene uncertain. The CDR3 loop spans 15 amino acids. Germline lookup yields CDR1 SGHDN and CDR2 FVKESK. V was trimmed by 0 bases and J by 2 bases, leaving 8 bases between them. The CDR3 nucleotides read TGTGCCAGCAGCCAAGAACATTACACCTACAATGAGCAGTTCTTC. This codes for CASSQEHYTYNEQFF.

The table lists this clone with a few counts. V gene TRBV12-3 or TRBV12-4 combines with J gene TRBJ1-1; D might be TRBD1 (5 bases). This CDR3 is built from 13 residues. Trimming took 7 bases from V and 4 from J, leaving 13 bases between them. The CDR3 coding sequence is TGTGCCAGCACCCAGGGAACTTTCACTGAAGCTTTCTTT. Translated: CASTQGTFTEAFF.

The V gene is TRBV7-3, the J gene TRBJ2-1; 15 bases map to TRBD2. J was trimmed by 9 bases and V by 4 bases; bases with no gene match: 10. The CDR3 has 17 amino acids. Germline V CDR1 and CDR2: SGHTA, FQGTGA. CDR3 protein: CASSSRTSGGAVSEQFF. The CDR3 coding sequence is TGTGCCAGCAGCTCAAGGACTAGCGGGGGGGCCGTTAGTGAGCAGTTCTTC.

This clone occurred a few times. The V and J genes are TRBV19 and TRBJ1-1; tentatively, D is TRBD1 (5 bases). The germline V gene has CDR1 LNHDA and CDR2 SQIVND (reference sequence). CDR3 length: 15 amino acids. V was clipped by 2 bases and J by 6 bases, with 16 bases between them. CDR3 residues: CASSIPQGGLPEAFF. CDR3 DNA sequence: TGTGCCAGTAGTATACCGCAGGGAGGATTGCCTGAAGCTTTCTTT.

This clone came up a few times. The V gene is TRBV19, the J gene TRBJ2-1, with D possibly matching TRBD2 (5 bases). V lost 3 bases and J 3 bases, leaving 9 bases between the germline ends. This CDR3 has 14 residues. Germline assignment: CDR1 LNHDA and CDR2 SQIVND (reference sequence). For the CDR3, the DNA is TGTGCCAGTAGTATCGCCGGGATCTACAATGAGCAGTTCTTC. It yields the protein CASSIAGIYNEQFF.

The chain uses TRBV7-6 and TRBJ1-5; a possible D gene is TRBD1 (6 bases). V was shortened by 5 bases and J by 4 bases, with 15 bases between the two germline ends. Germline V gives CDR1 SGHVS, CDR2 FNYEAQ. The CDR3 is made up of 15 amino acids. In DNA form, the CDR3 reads TGTGCCAGCAGCCCAGGGACATCTACTAATCAGCCCCAGCATTTT. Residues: CASSPGTSTNQPQHF. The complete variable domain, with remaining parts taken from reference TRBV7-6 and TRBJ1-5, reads GAGVSQSPRYKVTKRGQDVALRCDPISGHVSLYWYRQALGQGPEFLTYFNYEAQQDKSGLPNDRFSAERPEGSISTLTIQRTEQRDSAMYRCASSPGTSTNQPQHFGDGTRLSIL.

The CDR3 sequence: CASSPDRGLNTEAFF. The DNA of the CDR3 is TGTGCCAGCAGCCCCGACAGGGGGCTGAACACTGAAGCTTTCTTT. J is TRBJ1-1 and V is TRBV7-9; TRBD1 agrees at 10 bases. Germline loops: CDR1 SEHNR, CDR2 FQNEAQ (reference sequence). V shed 5 bases, J shed 0 bases, and the junction held 3 bases outside the gene matches. This CDR3 has 15 amino acids.

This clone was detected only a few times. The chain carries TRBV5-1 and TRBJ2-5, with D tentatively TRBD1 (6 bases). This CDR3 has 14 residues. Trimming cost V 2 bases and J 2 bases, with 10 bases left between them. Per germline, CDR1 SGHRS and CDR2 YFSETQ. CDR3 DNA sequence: TGCGCCAGCAGCTTTGGGGGCAGTCAAGAGACCCAGTACTTC. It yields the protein CASSFGGSQETQYF.

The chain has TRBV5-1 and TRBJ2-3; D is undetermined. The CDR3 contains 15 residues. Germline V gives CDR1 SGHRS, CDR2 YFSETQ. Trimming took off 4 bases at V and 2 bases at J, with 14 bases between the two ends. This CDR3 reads CASSIGPVPTDTQYF. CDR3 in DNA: TGCGCCAGCAGCATTGGGCCAGTTCCCACAGATACGCAGTATTTT.

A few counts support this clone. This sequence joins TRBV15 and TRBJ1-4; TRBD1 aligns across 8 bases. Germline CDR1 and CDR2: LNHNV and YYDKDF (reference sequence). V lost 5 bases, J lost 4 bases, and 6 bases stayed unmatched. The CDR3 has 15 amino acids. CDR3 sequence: CATSPAGQGNEKLFF. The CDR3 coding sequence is TGTGCCACCAGCCCCGCCGGACAGGGTAATGAAAAACTGTTTTTT. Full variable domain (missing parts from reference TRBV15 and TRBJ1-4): DAMVIQNPRYQVTQFGKPVTLSCSQTLNHNVMYWYQQKSSQAPKLLFHYYDKDFNNEADTPDNFQSRRPNTSFCFLDIRSPGLGDTAMYLCATSPAGQGNEKLFFGSGTQLSVL.

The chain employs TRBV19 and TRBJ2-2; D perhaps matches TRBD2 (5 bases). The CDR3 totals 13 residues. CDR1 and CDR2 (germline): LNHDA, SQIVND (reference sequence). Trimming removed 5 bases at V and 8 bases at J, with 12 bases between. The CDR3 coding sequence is TGTGCCAGTAGTCGGGGAGTTGGAGGGGAGCTGTTTTTT. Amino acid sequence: CASSRGVGGELFF.

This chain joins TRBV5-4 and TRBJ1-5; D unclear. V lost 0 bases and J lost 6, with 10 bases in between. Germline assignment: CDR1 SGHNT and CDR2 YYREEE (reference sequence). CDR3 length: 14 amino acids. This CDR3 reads CASSLAPLSQPQHF. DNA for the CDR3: TGTGCCAGCAGCTTGGCCCCGCTAAGTCAGCCCCAGCATTTT. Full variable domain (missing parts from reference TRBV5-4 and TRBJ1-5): ETGVTQSPTHLIKTRGQQVTLRCSSQSGHNTVSWYQQALGQGPQFIFQYYREEENGRGNFPPRFSGLQFPNYSSELNVNALELDDSALYLCASSLAPLSQPQHFGDGTRLSIL.

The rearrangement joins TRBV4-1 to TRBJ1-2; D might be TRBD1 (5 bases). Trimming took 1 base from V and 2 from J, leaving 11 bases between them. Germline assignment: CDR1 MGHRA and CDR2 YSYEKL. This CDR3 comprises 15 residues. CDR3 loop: CASSQGATENYGYTF. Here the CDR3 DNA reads TGCGCCAGCAGCCAAGGGGCGACAGAAAACTATGGCTACACCTTC.

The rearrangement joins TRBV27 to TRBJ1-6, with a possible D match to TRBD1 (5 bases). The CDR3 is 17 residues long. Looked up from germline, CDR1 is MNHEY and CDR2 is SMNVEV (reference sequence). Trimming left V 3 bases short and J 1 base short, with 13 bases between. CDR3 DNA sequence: TGTGCCAGCAGTTTTCGAGGAGGGGAGTCCTATAATTCACCCCTCCACTTT. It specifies CASSFRGGESYNSPLHF.

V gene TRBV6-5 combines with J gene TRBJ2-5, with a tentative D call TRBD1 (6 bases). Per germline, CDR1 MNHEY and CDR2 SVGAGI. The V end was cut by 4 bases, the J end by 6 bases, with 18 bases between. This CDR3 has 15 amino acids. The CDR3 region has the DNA TGTGCCAGCAGTTCCGGGACACTAACCATAAAGACCCAGTACTTC. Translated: CASSSGTLTIKTQYF.

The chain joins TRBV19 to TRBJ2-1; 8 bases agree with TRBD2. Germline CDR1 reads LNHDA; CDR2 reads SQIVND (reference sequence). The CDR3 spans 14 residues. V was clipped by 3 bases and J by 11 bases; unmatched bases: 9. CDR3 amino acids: CASSMGLERNQQFF. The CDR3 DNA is TGTGCCAGTAGTATGGGACTAGAGAGAAATCAGCAGTTCTTC.

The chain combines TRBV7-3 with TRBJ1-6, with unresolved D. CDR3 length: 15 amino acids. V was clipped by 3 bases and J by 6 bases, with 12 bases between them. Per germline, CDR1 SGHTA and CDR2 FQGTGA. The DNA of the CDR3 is TGTGCCAGCAGCTTCGGAGGGATCGGTAATTCACCCCTCCACTTT. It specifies CASSFGGIGNSPLHF. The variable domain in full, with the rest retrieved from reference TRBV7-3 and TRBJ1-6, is GAGVSQTPSNKVTEKGKYVELRCDPISGHTALYWYRQSLGQGPEFLIYFQGTGAADDSGLPNDRFFAVRPEGSVSTLKIQRTERGDSAVYLCASSFGGIGNSPLHFGNGTRLTVT.

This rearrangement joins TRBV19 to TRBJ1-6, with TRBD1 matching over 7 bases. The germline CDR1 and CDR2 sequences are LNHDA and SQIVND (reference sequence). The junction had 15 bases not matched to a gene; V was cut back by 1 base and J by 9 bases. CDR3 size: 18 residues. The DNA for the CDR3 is TGTGCCAGTAGTATAGTTCGACCGGACAGGTGGTCCTTTTCACCCCTCCACTTT. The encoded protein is CASSIVRPDRWSFSPLHF.

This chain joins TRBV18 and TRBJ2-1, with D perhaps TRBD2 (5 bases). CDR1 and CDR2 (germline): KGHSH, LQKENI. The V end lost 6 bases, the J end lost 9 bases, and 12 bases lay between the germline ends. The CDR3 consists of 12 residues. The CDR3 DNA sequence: TGTGCCAGCTCGGAAGTGGAGGCTGAGCAGTTCTTC. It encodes CASSEVEAEQFF.

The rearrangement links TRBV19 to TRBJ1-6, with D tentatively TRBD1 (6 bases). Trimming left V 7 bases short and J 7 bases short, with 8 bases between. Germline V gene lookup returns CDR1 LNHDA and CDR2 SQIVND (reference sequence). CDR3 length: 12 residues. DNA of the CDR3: TGTGCCAGTAACAGGGCAAATTCACCCCTCCACTTT. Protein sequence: CASNRANSPLHF.

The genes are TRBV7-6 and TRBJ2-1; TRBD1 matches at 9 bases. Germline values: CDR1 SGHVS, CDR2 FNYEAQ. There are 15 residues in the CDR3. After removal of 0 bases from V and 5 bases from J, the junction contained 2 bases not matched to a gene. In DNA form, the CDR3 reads TGTGCCAGCAGCTTAGCTGGACAGGGGAACAATGAGCAGTTCTTC. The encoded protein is CASSLAGQGNNEQFF. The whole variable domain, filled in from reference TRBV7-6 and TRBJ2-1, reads GAGVSQSPRYKVTKRGQDVALRCDPISGHVSLYWYRQALGQGPEFLTYFNYEAQQDKSGLPNDRFSAERPEGSISTLTIQRTEQRDSAMYRCASSLAGQGNNEQFFGPGTRLTVL.

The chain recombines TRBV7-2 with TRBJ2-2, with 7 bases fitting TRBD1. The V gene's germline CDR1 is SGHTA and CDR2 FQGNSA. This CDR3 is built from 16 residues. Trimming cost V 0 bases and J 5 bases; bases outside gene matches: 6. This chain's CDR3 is CASSLARTGRTGELFF. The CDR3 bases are TGTGCCAGCAGCTTAGCTAGGACAGGCCGAACCGGGGAGCTGTTTTTT. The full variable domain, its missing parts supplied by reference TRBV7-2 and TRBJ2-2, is GAGVSQSPSNKVTEKGKDVELRCDPISGHTALYWYRQSLGQGLEFLIYFQGNSAPDKSGLPSDRFSAERTGGSVSTLTIQRTQQEDSAVYLCASSLARTGRTGELFFGEGSRLTVL.

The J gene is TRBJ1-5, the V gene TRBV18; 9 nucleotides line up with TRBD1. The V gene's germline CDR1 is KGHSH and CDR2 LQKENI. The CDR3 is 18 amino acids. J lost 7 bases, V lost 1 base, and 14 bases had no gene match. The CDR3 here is CASSPRNTGTGSGQPQHF. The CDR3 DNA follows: TGTGCCAGCTCACCACGAAATACCGGGACAGGGTCGGGCCAGCCCCAGCATTTT.

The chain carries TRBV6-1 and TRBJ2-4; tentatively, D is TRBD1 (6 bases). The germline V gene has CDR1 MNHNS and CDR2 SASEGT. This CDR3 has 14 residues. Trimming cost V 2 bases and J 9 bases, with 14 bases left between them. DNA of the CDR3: TGTGCCAGCAGTGAAAACTGGGGGCCGGGCATTCAGTACTTC. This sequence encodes CASSENWGPGIQYF.